Listed below are T cell receptor beta chains from one sample, sequenced in a study of shared clonotypes between healthy human individuals. The data were produced by immunoSEQ multiplex PCR, yet TCRdb's version contains in-frame clones alone and is incomplete. This table holds roughly 2,000,000 clones, roughly 95% found once. The sample was naive CD8+ T cells from PBMCs. These receptors all come from a man younger than 30 in good health. Some clones in this sample may be carry-over from other donors' samples. The CDR3 runs from the conserved cysteine through the conserved F or W. A D gene is named only where the DNA matches it firmly. Some rows have no size entry. The others give once, few or many, or a class for an expanded clone.

-	11	TRBV5-8	-	TRBJ2-7	CASSFTDEQYF	TGTGCCAGCAGCTTCACGGACGAGCAGTACTTC
-	14	TRBV27	-	TRBJ2-7	CASSFLLAPYEQYF	TGTGCCAGCAGTTTCTTACTAGCTCCCTACGAGCAGTACTTC
-	12	TRBV27	TRBD1	TRBJ2-7	CASRPTGGGQYF	TGTGCCAGCAGGCCGACAGGGGGAGGGCAGTACTTC
-	16	TRBV4-1	-	TRBJ2-1	CASSQVGRGTYNEQFF	TGCGCCAGCAGCCAAGTCGGTCGCGGAACCTACAATGAGCAGTTCTTC
-	14	TRBV6-5	TRBD2	TRBJ2-7	CASGIDSGSYEQYF	TGTGCCAGCGGAATAGATAGCGGGAGCTACGAGCAGTACTTC
-	18	TRBV4-1	-	TRBJ2-1	CASSQAWGGAFSYNEQFF	TGCGCCAGCAGCCAAGCTTGGGGGGGGGCATTTTCCTACAATGAGCAGTTCTTC
once	13	TRBV5-1	-	TRBJ2-7	CASRTTDTYEQYF	TGCGCCAGCAGGACTACAGACACCTACGAGCAGTACTTC
-	15	TRBV7-3	TRBD2	TRBJ2-1	CASSPRLAGFNEQFF	TGTGCCAGCAGCCCCCGACTAGCGGGATTTAATGAGCAGTTCTTC
-	13	TRBV27	-	TRBJ1-4	CASMGRTNEKLFF	TGTGCCAGCATGGGCAGGACTAATGAAAAACTGTTTTTT
-	12	TRBV2	-	TRBJ2-5	CASSEAYETQYF	TGTGCCAGCAGTGAGGCTTACGAGACCCAGTACTTC
once	17	TRBV11-2	TRBD2	TRBJ2-2	CASSLGTGLADTGELFF	TGTGCCAGCAGCTTGGGCACGGGACTAGCGGACACCGGGGAGCTGTTTTTT
-	13	TRBV7-7	-	TRBJ2-1	CASSLDRVNEQFF	TGTGCCAGCAGCTTAGACAGGGTTAATGAGCAGTTCTTC
once	13	TRBV19	-	TRBJ1-1	CASSIGVHTEAFF	TGTGCCAGTAGTATTGGGGTCCACACTGAAGCTTTCTTT
-	12	TRBV7-9	-	TRBJ2-7	CASSLVGAEQYF	TGTGCCAGCAGCTTAGTAGGCGCCGAGCAGTACTTC
-	13	TRBV30	-	TRBJ2-5	CAWRPQGQETQYF	TGTGCCTGGAGGCCCCAGGGCCAAGAGACCCAGTACTTC
-	18	TRBV5-5	TRBD1	TRBJ2-7	CASSSTGVQSLSSYEQYF	TGTGCCAGCAGCTCCACAGGGGTTCAGAGTCTCAGCTCCTACGAGCAGTACTTC
-	12	TRBV29-1	-	TRBJ2-7	CSAKLDPYEQYF	TGCAGCGCGAAACTAGATCCCTACGAGCAGTACTTC
-	15	TRBV7-9	TRBD2	TRBJ2-1	CASSSRLAGDNEQFF	TGTGCCAGCAGCTCCCGACTAGCGGGAGACAATGAGCAGTTCTTC
-	13	TRBV7-9	TRBD1	TRBJ1-4	CASSLGAGGKLFF	TGTGCCAGCAGCTTAGGGGCAGGGGGGAAACTGTTTTTT
-	14	TRBV4-2	-	TRBJ2-7	CASSPRTLPNEQYF	TGTGCCAGCAGCCCTAGGACCCTACCCAACGAGCAGTACTTC
-	14	TRBV19	-	TRBJ2-7	CASSISAGGYEQYF	TGTGCCAGTAGTATCTCTGCAGGGGGGTACGAGCAGTACTTC